A single sample is the source of the 26 T cell receptor beta chains below, sequenced in a study of T-cell reconstitution after alpha-beta-depleted transplantation in children. Unique molecular identifiers featured in how the TCRbeta library was prepared. TCRdb passed the PCR reads through MiXCR, listing each CDR3 protein once. Found here are 450,000 to 500,000 distinct CDR3 sequences, roughly an eighth of them singletons; the top ten hold roughly 5.4%. This sample comprised PBMCs from the stem cell graft donor, obtained from the stem cell graft. The receptors stem from a human donor who donated a stem cell graft to a child with combined immunodeficiency.

This clonotype was recorded a few times. The chain combines TRBV4-3 with TRBJ2-5; D possibly corresponds to TRBD2 (6 bases). From germline, CDR1 is LGHNA and CDR2 YSLEER. The CDR3 is 14 residues long. V shed 6 bases and J shed 3 bases, with 14 bases lying between them. The CDR3 sequence is CASSSGTRKETQYF. In DNA, the CDR3 is TGCGCCAGCAGTTCCGGGACTCGAAAAGAGACCCAGTACTTC.

This clonotype showed up many times. CDR3 sequence reads: CAFGQRFNYGYTF. The DNA for the CDR3 is TGTGCCTTTGGACAGCGGTTTAACTATGGCTACACCTTC. The J gene is TRBJ1-2, the V gene TRBV9; D possibly corresponds to TRBD1 (6 bases). The length of the CDR3 is 13 residues. CDR1 is SGDLS and CDR2 is YYNGEE in the germline V gene. V was pared by 10 bases and J by 1 base, with 14 bases between.

This clonotype was seen only a few times. This chain connects TRBV12-3 or TRBV12-4 to TRBJ1-1; TRBD1 is a possible D gene (6 bases). This CDR3 is 14 amino acids long. With 7 bases removed from V and 0 bases from J, the gap between germline ends came to 12 bases. The CDR3 DNA follows: TGTGCCAGCATTGAAGGGGGTATGAACACTGAAGCTTTCTTT. Protein sequence: CASIEGGMNTEAFF.

CDR3 protein: CASSQEVGVEQYF. The CDR3 DNA reads TGCGCCAGCAGCCAAGAGGTGGGGGTCGAGCAGTACTTC. This chain connects TRBV4-3 to TRBJ2-7, with D perhaps given as TRBD1 or TRBD2 (5 bases each). This CDR3 is 13 amino acids long. Germline V lookup: CDR1 LGHNA, CDR2 YSLEER. Trimming removed 0 bases from V and 6 bases from J, with 9 bases in between.

This clonotype was seen repeatedly, ten times or more. V and J are TRBV12-3 or TRBV12-4 and TRBJ2-2; TRBD1 agrees at 11 bases. The CDR3 is 15 residues long. V shed 6 bases and J 4 bases; nucleotides not matched to a gene: 4. The DNA for the CDR3 is TGTGCCAGCAGGGACAGGGGGCGAGGCACCGGGGAGCTGTTTTTT. It encodes CASRDRGRGTGELFF.

The table lists this clonotype with a few counts. The chain joins TRBV7-9 to TRBJ2-1; 9 bases match TRBD1. Looked up from germline, CDR1 is SEHNR and CDR2 is FQNEAQ (reference sequence). The CDR3 is 14 amino acids. Trimming took 3 bases from V and 6 from J; bases not matched to a gene: 3. CDR3 residues: CASSFRDRANEQFF. The CDR3 DNA reads TGTGCCAGCAGCTTCCGGGACAGGGCCAATGAGCAGTTCTTC. Using reference TRBV7-9 and TRBJ2-1 for the parts outside the CDR3, the full variable domain is DTGVSQNPRHKITKRGQNVTFRCDPISEHNRLYWYRQTLGQGPEFLTYFQNEAQLEKSRLLSDRFSAERPKGSFSTLEIQRTEQGDSAMYLCASSFRDRANEQFFGPGTRLTVL.

At least ten counts were recorded for this clonotype. The rearrangement uses TRBV5-1 and TRBJ2-2; TRBD1 aligns across 7 bases. The V segment lost 6 bases and the J segment 7 bases; nucleotides outside the gene matches: 12. This CDR3 has 15 amino acids. Germline CDR1 and CDR2: SGHRS and YFSETQ. The CDR3 DNA follows: TGCGCCAGCAACCCGACAGGGCGGTACGGCGGGGAGCTGTTTTTT. Its protein product is CASNPTGRYGGELFF.

The V gene is TRBV5-1, the J gene TRBJ2-1; unclear D gene. V was clipped by 4 bases and J by 5 bases, with 4 bases between them. Germline assignment: CDR1 SGHRS and CDR2 YFSETQ. This CDR3 spans 11 amino acids. The CDR3 sequence: CASSKNNEQFF. As DNA, the CDR3 is TGCGCCAGCAGCAAAAACAATGAGCAGTTCTTC. Full variable domain (missing parts from reference TRBV5-1 and TRBJ2-1): KAGVTQTPRYLIKTRGQQVTLSCSPISGHRSVSWYQQTPGQGLQFLFEYFSETQRNKGNFPGRFSGRQFSNSRSEMNVSTLELGDSALYLCASSKNNEQFFGPGTRLTVL.

The chain uses TRBV6-2 or TRBV6-3 and TRBJ2-1; D is unclear. This CDR3 region has 16 residues. Trimming left V 5 bases short and J 2 bases short, with 16 bases between. CDR1 is MNHEY, CDR2 SVGEGT, per germline. CDR3: CASSPYFRGTYNEQFF. DNA of the CDR3: TGTGCCAGCAGTCCTTACTTCCGAGGAACCTACAATGAGCAGTTCTTC.

The V call is TRBV7-9, the J call TRBJ1-3, with TRBD1 matching over 7 bases. V shed 4 bases, J shed 0 bases, and the junction held 3 bases outside the gene matches. The CDR3 has 15 amino acids. In germline, CDR1 is SEHNR, CDR2 FQNEAQ (reference sequence). The CDR3 DNA sequence: TGTGCCAGCAGCTCGGGACAGCTCTCTGGAAACACCATATATTTT. Its protein product is CASSSGQLSGNTIYF.

There are many counts of this clonotype. The rearrangement links TRBV29-1 to TRBJ1-1, with D possibly TRBD1 on 6 matching bases. Germline V CDR1 and CDR2: SQVTM, ANQGSEA. There are 13 residues in the CDR3. The CDR3 bases are TGCAGTGTGAGACAGGCGCTGAACACTGAAGCTTTCTTT. Translation: CSVRQALNTEAFF.

This clonotype was observed many times. The V call is TRBV6-2 or TRBV6-3, the J call TRBJ2-7; unclear D gene. CDR1 is MNHEY, CDR2 SVGEGT, per germline. The CDR3 totals 15 residues. V shed 2 bases and J shed 0 bases, with 11 bases lying between them. CDR3 protein: CASSYLVGPSYEQYF. CDR3 in DNA: TGTGCCAGCAGTTACCTGGTGGGTCCCTCCTACGAGCAGTACTTC.

V is TRBV28 and J is TRBJ2-7; the match to TRBD1 covers 7 bases. Looked up from germline, CDR1 is MDHEN and CDR2 is SYDVKM. There are 15 residues in the CDR3. The ends lost 5 bases at V and 0 bases at J; junction bases unmatched: 7. CDR3 sequence: CASSPDRLTSYEQYF. CDR3 nucleotide sequence: TGTGCCAGCAGTCCGGACAGGCTTACCTCCTACGAGCAGTACTTC.

This clonotype has only a few counts. This chain uses TRBV5-1 with TRBJ1-1, with 7 bases identical to TRBD1. There are 13 residues in the CDR3. Germline-derived CDR1 and CDR2 are SGHRS and YFSETQ. The trim removed 3 bases at V and 8 bases at J, leaving 7 bases unmatched. The CDR3 region has the DNA TGCGCCAGCAGCTCGCAACCGGGACAGGAAGCTTTCTTT. It is translated as CASSSQPGQEAFF.

This clonotype was seen at least ten times. The rearrangement joins TRBV20-1 to TRBJ1-2, with 8 bases that match TRBD1. Losses at the gene ends were 2 bases for V and 4 bases for J; bases not matched to a gene: 0. Germline assignment: CDR1 DFQATT and CDR2 SNEGSKA (reference sequence). The CDR3 covers 12 residues. The CDR3 nucleotides read TGCAGTGCTAGACAGGGGGCCTATGGCTACACCTTC. It codes for CSARQGAYGYTF.

This clonotype has only a few counts. The rearrangement links TRBV6-2 or TRBV6-3 to TRBJ1-1; D unclear. CDR1 and CDR2 from the germline V gene are MNHEY and SVGEGT. CDR3 length: 12 amino acids. Trimming removed 2 bases from V and 8 bases from J, with 9 bases in between. The chain's CDR3 is CASSYGVREAFF. CDR3 coding DNA: TGTGCCAGCAGTTACGGGGTCAGGGAAGCTTTCTTT.

On this clonotype itself: An end of the junction differs from the germline gene, which may be a read error. V and J are TRBV7-9 and TRBJ1-3; TRBD1 matches 7 bases. Germline values: CDR1 SEHNR, CDR2 FQNEAQ (reference sequence). The CDR3 is 14 residues long. The CDR3 protein is CASGGGASGNTLYF. In DNA, the CDR3 is TGTGCCAGCGGAGGGGGCGCGTCTGGAAACACCTTATATTTT.

This sequence joins TRBV7-8 and TRBJ2-7, with a possible D match to TRBD2 (6 bases). The germline gives CDR1 SGHVS, CDR2 FQNEAQ. The CDR3 is made up of 13 amino acids. The V and J ends lost 5 bases and 6 bases respectively, with 14 bases between them. This chain's CDR3 is CASSQRGGVEQYF. DNA for the CDR3: TGTGCCAGCAGCCAAAGAGGAGGGGTCGAGCAGTACTTC.

This rearrangement joins TRBV6-2 or TRBV6-3 to TRBJ1-2, with TRBD1 identical over 8 bases. The V segment lost 7 bases and the J segment 3 bases; nucleotides outside the gene matches: 7. Germline loops: CDR1 MNHEY, CDR2 SVGEGT. There are 14 residues in the CDR3. CDR3 in amino acids: CASTHGQGYYGYTF. The CDR3 region has the DNA TGTGCCAGCACCCATGGACAGGGCTACTATGGCTACACCTTC.

Many counts were recorded for this clonotype. The chain uses TRBV25-1 and TRBJ2-7; TRBD1 might be the D (5 bases). The V gene lost 8 bases and the J gene lost 6 bases, with 14 bases spanning the gap. Germline-derived CDR1 and CDR2 are MGHDK and SYGVNS. This CDR3 is built from 12 residues. DNA of the CDR3: TGTGCCAGCTCCACGTACAGGTCCGAGCAGTACTTC. It encodes CASSTYRSEQYF.

This clonotype has at least ten counts. The gene calls are TRBV5-6 and TRBJ2-2; no definite D call. The germline CDR1 and CDR2 sequences are SGHDT and YYEEEE. The CDR3 covers 13 residues. V lost 2 bases and J lost 1, with 3 bases in between. CDR3: CASSFQNTGELFF. The CDR3 DNA is TGTGCCAGCAGCTTTCAGAACACCGGGGAGCTGTTTTTT.

On this clonotype: This may come from a read error, since a much larger clone is one base off. The final CDR3 position lacks the conserved phenylalanine or tryptophan, pointing to a likely read error. The chain combines TRBV5-1 with TRBJ1-5; D might be TRBD1 (5 bases). The V end lost 0 bases, the J end lost 5 bases, and 9 bases lay between the germline ends. From germline, CDR1 is SGHRS and CDR2 YFSETQ. The length of the CDR3 is 14 residues. CDR3 residues: CASSLDGRDQPQHC. Here the CDR3 DNA reads TGCGCCAGCAGCTTGGATGGCAGGGATCAGCCCCAGCATTGT.

V usage is TRBV7-9 and J usage is TRBJ1-3; 7 bases agree with TRBD1. Losses at the gene ends were 5 bases for V and 0 bases for J; bases not matched to a gene: 7. The CDR3 runs to 16 residues. Germline V gene data show CDR1 as SEHNR and CDR2 as FQNEAQ (reference sequence). Here the CDR3 reads CASSTPGQSSGNTIYF. The CDR3 DNA is TGTGCCAGCAGCACACCGGGACAGAGCTCTGGAAACACCATATATTTT.

The chain combines TRBV27 with TRBJ2-7; tentatively, D is TRBD1 (5 bases). The CDR3 has 15 amino acids. Trimming left V 5 bases short and J 2 bases short, with 16 bases between. Germline V gene sequence: CDR1 MNHEY, CDR2 SMNVEV (reference sequence). CDR3 residues: CASSLLGQPAYEQYF. The CDR3 DNA sequence: TGTGCCAGCAGTCTCCTGGGGCAGCCGGCCTACGAGCAGTACTTC.

This clonotype was recorded at least ten times. This sequence joins TRBV7-2 and TRBJ2-3; TRBD2 matches at 10 bases. The CDR3 loop spans 15 amino acids. V dropped 5 bases and J dropped 5; count of bases not matched to a gene: 7. CDR1 and CDR2 (germline): SGHTA, FQGNSA. Written as DNA, the CDR3 is TGTGCCAGCAGCAGGAGCGGGAGGGCGGGAGATACGCAGTATTTT. Encoded protein: CASSRSGRAGDTQYF.

This clonotype came up a few times. The chain combines TRBV27 with TRBJ2-7; maybe TRBD1 (6 bases). The CDR3 runs to 14 residues. The germline V gene has CDR1 MNHEY and CDR2 SMNVEV (reference sequence). Trimming left V 6 bases short and J 1 base short, with 13 bases between. CDR3 in DNA: TGTGCCAGCAGCGCGGCGACAGGATCCTACGAGCAGTACTTC. Translation: CASSAATGSYEQYF.